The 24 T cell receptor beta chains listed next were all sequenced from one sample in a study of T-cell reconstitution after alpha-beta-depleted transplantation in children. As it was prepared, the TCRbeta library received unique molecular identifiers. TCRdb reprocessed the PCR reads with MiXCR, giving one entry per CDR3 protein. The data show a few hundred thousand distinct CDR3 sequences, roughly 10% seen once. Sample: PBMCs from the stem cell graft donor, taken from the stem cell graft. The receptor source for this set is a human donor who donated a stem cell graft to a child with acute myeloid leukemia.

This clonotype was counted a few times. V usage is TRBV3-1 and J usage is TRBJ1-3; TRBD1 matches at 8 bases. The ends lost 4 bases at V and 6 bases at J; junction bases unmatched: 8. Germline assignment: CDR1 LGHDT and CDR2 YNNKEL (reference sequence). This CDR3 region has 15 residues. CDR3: CASSRETGGQNTIYF. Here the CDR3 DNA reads TGTGCCAGCAGCCGAGAAACAGGGGGACAAAACACCATATATTTT.

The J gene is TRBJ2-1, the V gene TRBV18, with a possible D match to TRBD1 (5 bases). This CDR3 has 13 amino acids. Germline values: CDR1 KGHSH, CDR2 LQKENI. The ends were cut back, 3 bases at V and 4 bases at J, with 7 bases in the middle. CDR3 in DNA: TGTGCCAGCTCACCGGACACGTACAATGAGCAGTTCTTC. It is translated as CASSPDTYNEQFF.

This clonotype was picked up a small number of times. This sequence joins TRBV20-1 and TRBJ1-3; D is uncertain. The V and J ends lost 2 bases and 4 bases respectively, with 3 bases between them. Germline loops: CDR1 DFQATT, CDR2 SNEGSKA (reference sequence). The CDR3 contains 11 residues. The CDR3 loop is CSARKGNTIYF. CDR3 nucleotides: TGCAGTGCTAGAAAGGGAAACACCATATATTTT.

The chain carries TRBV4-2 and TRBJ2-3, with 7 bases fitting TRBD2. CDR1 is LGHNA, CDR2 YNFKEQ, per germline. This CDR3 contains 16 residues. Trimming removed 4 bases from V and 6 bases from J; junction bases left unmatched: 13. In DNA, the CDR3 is TGTGCCAGCAGCCCCAAGATCGCTAGCGGTCGGGATACGCAGTATTTT. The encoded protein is CASSPKIASGRDTQYF.

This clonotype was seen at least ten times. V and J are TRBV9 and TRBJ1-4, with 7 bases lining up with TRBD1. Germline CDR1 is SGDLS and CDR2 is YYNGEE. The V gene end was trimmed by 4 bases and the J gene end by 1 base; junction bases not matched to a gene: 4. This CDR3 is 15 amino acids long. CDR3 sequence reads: CASSLRTGTNEKLFF. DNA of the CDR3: TGTGCCAGCAGCCTAAGGACAGGAACTAATGAAAAACTGTTTTTT.

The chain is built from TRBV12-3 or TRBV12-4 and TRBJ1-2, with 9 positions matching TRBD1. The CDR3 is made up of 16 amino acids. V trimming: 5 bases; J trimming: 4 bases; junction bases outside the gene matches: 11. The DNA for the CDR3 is TGTGCCAGCAGTCTACAGGGGGCTCCCACGGCCTATGGCTACACCTTC. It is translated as CASSLQGAPTAYGYTF.

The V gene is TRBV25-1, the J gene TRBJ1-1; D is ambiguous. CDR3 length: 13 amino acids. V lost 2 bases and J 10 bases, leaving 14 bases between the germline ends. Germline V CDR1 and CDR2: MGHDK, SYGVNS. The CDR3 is CASSETRLGAAFF. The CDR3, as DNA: TGTGCCAGCAGTGAAACTCGATTGGGTGCAGCTTTCTTT. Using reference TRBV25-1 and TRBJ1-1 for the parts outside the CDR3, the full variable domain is EADIYQTPRYLVIGTGKKITLECSQTMGHDKMYWYQQDPGMELHLIHYSYGVNSTEKGDLSSESTVSRIRTEHFPLTLESARPSHTSQYLCASSETRLGAAFFGQGTRLTVV.

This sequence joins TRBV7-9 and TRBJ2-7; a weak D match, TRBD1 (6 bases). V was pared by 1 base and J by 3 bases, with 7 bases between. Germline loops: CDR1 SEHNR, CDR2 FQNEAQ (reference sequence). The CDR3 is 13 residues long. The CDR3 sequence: CASSLVDSYEQYV. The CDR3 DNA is TGTGCCAGCAGCTTAGTGGACAGCTACGAGCAGTACGTC.

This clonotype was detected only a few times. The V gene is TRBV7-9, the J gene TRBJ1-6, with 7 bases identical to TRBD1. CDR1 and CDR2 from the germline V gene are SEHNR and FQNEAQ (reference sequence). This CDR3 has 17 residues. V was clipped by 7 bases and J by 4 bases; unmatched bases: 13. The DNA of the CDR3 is TGTGCCAGCACCGAGGCCAGGGGGATCAAGTATAATTCACCCCTCCACTTT. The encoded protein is CASTEARGIKYNSPLHF. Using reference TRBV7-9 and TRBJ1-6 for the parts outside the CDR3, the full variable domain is DTGVSQNPRHKITKRGQNVTFRCDPISEHNRLYWYRQTLGQGPEFLTYFQNEAQLEKSRLLSDRFSAERPKGSFSTLEIQRTEQGDSAMYLCASTEARGIKYNSPLHFGNGTRLTVT.

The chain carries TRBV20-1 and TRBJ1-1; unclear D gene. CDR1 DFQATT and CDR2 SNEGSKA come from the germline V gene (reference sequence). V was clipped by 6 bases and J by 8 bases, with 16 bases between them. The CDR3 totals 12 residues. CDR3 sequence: CSARSGRAEAFF. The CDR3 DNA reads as TGCAGTGCCAGGAGCGGACGGGCCGAAGCTTTCTTT.

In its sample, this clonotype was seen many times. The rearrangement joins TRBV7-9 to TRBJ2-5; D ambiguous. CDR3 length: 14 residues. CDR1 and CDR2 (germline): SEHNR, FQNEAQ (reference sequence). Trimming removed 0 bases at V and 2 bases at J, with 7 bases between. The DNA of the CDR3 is TGTGCCAGCAGCTTAGCGGTGGGGCAAGAGACCCAGTACTTC. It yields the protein CASSLAVGQETQYF.

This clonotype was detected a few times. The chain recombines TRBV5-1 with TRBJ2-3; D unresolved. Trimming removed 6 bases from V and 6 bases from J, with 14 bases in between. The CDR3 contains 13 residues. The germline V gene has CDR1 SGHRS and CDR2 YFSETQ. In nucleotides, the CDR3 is TGCGCCAGCACTCCGTCGAATACGGATACGCAGTATTTT. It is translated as CASTPSNTDTQYF.

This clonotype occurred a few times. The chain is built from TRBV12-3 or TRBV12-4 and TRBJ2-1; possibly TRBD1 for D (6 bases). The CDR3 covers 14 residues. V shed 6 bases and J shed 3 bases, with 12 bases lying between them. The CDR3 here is CASRAGQIYNEQFF. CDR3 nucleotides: TGTGCCAGCAGGGCCGGACAGATCTACAATGAGCAGTTCTTC.

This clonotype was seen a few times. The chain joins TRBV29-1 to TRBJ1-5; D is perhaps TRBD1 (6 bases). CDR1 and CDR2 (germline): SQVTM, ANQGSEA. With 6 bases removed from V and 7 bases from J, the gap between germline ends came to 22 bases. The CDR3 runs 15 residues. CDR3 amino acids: CSVSSGVGEAQPQHF. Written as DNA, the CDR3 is TGCAGCGTCTCCTCAGGGGTAGGGGAAGCACAGCCCCAGCATTTT.

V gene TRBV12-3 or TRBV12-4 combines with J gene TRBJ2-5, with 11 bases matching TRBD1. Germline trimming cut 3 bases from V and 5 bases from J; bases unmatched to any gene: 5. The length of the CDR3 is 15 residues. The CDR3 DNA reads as TGTGCCAGCAGTTTCGGACAGGGGGCGCGGGAGACCCAGTACTTC. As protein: CASSFGQGARETQYF.

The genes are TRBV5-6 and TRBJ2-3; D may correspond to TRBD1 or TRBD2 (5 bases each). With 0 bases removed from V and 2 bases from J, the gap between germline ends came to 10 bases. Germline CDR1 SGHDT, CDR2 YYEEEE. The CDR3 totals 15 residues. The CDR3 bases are TGTGCCAGCAGCTTGGTGGGGGAGTTCACAGATACGCAGTATTTT. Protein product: CASSLVGEFTDTQYF. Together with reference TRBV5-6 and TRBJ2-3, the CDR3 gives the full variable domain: DAGVTQSPTHLIKTRGQQVTLRCSPKSGHDTVSWYQQALGQGPQFIFQYYEEEERQRGNFPDRFSGHQFPNYSSELNVNALLLGDSALYLCASSLVGEFTDTQYFGPGTRLTVL.

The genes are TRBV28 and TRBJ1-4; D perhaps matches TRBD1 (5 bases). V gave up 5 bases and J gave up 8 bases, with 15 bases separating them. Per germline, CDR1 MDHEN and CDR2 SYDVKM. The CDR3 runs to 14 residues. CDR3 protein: CASSTPTVEEKLFF. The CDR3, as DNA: TGTGCCAGCAGTACCCCGACAGTAGAGGAAAAACTGTTTTTT.

The CDR3 spells CASSATRQSSGANVLTF. The CDR3 nucleotides are TGTGCCAGCAGCGCTACCCGACAGAGCTCTGGGGCCAACGTCCTGACTTTC. The chain recombines TRBV9 with TRBJ2-6, with a tentative D call TRBD1 (5 bases). The CDR3 loop spans 17 amino acids. Deletions cut 3 bases from V and 0 bases from J, with 13 bases between. Germline CDR1 is SGDLS and CDR2 is YYNGEE.

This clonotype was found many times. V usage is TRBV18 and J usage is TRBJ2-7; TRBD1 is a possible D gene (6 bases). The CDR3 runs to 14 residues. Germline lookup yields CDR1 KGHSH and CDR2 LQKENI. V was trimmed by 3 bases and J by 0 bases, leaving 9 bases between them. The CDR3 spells CASSPSDSSYEQYF. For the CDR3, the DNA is TGTGCCAGCTCACCGTCGGACAGCTCCTACGAGCAGTACTTC.

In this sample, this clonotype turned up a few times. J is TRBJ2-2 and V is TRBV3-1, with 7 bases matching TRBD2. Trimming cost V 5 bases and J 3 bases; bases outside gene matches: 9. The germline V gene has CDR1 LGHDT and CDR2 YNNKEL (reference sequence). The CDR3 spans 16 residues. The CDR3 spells CASSKGLAEYTGELFF. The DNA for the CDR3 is TGTGCCAGCAGCAAGGGGCTAGCGGAGTACACCGGGGAGCTGTTTTTT.

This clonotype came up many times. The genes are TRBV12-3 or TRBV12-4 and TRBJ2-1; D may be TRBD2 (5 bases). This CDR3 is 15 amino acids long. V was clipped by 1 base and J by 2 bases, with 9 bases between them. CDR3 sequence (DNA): TGTGCCAGCAGTTTAGGCAGGCGGGCCTACAATGAGCAGTTCTTC. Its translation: CASSLGRRAYNEQFF.

The CDR3: CASRPGHVRETQYF. CDR3 nucleotide sequence: TGTGCCAGCAGGCCGGGCCATGTTAGAGAGACCCAGTACTTC. The V and J genes are TRBV12-3 or TRBV12-4 and TRBJ2-5; D gene uncertain. This CDR3 is 14 amino acids long. The V and J ends lost 6 bases and 4 bases respectively, with 15 bases between them.

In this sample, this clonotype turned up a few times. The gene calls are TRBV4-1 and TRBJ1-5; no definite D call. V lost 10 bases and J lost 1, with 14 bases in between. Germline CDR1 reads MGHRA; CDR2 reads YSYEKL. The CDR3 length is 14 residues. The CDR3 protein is CATKGAGSNQPQHF. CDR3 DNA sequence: TGCGCCACAAAGGGTGCGGGAAGCAATCAGCCCCAGCATTTT.

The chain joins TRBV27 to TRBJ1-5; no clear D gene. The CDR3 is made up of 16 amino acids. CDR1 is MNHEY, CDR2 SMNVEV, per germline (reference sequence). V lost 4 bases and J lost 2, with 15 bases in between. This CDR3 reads CASSSAMSGGNQPQHF. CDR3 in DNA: TGTGCCAGCAGTTCGGCCATGTCCGGGGGCAATCAGCCCCAGCATTTT.